These 4 T cell receptor beta chains share one sample of origin, sequenced in a study of T cells in Graves' hyperthyroidism and ophthalmopathy. The TCR beta CDR3 regions underwent amplification using RNA transcripts as the source. First-round RT-PCR with HTBI primers amplified the TCR CDR3 region. MiXCR was run by TCRdb on the multiplex PCR reads, yielding one entry per CDR3 protein. The sample gives approximately 710,000 distinct CDR3 sequences, about 18% of which show up once; 15% to 18% is in the top ten. The sequenced sample consisted of blood. These receptors came from a man aged 50 to 60 with Graves' hyperthyroidism.

In this sample, this clonotype turned up a few times. This is likely a read error, given that the CDR3 carries no conserved phenylalanine or tryptophan at its end. The chain couples TRBV11-2 to TRBJ1-2; no definite D call. The V end was cut by 0 bases, the J end by 4 bases, with 9 bases between. CDR1 is SGHAT and CDR2 is FQNNGV in the germline V gene. This CDR3 contains 14 residues. CDR3 in amino acids: CASSLDQVTYGYTL. In DNA, the CDR3 is TGTGCCAGCAGCTTAGATCAAGTCACCTATGGCTACACCCTC.

This clonotype was picked up a small number of times. CDR3 DNA sequence: TGCGCCAGCAGCCCGGTGGACCCTCCTGGGACCCAGTACTTC. Translation gives CASSPVDPPGTQYF. V gene TRBV5-1 combines with J gene TRBJ2-5; D remains ambiguous. Germline V lookup: CDR1 SGHRS, CDR2 YFSETQ. The V end lost 4 bases, the J end lost 7 bases, and 17 bases lay between the germline ends. This CDR3 has 14 residues.

This clonotype has at least ten counts. J is TRBJ2-7 and V is TRBV20-1, with D unresolved. Germline V gives CDR1 DFQATT, CDR2 SNEGSKA (reference sequence). V was pared by 1 base and J by 2 bases, with 12 bases between. The CDR3 is 14 residues long. The CDR3 sequence: CSARGLYRPYEQYF. As DNA, the CDR3 is TGCAGTGCTAGAGGGCTATACCGACCCTACGAGCAGTACTTC.

This clonotype was observed many times. DNA for the CDR3: TGTGCCAGCAGTCCTCCTTCGGGACGCCAGACCTACGAGCAGTACTTC. It translates to CASSPPSGRQTYEQYF. J is TRBJ2-7 and V is TRBV6-2 or TRBV6-3; D may match TRBD1 or TRBD2 (5 bases each). Germline-derived CDR1 and CDR2 are MNHEY and SVGEGT. V lost 5 bases to trimming and J lost 2 bases, with 19 bases between them. The CDR3 totals 16 residues.